The clone carrying this T cell receptor beta chain has a handful of counts. The antigen remains unidentified. The data originate from a study of CD8 T cells in ankylosing spondylitis. Researchers built TCR beta libraries using quantitative 5'-RACE with molecular barcodes. Each CDR3 protein is one row after TCRdb ran MiXCR on the 5' RACE reads. The sample shows about 200,000 distinct CDR3 sequences, around 13% of them seen only once. The V gene lost 5 bases and the J gene lost 6 bases, with 10 bases spanning the gap. Germline-derived CDR1 and CDR2 are SEHNR and FQNEAQ (reference sequence). The CDR3 runs to 13 residues. General study points: With a CD8+ phenotype, disease-linked clones were relatively rare in peripheral blood. Seven to nine highly homologous variants made up a TCR beta motif that seemed to typify ankylosing spondylitis blood. Reportedly, significant enrichment of disease-linked clones occurred in matched ankylosing spondylitis synovial fluid.

Sequenced sample: blood, either unsorted or a sorted T cell fraction (not recorded which). The clonotype comes from a male donor with ankylosing spondylitis or in good health (not recorded which). The chain uses TRBV7-9 and TRBJ2-2, with D tentatively TRBD2 (7 bases). The CDR3 loop reads CASSAGGPGELFF. The CDR3 DNA reads as TGTGCCAGCAGCGCCGGGGGGCCCGGGGAGCTGTTTTTT.